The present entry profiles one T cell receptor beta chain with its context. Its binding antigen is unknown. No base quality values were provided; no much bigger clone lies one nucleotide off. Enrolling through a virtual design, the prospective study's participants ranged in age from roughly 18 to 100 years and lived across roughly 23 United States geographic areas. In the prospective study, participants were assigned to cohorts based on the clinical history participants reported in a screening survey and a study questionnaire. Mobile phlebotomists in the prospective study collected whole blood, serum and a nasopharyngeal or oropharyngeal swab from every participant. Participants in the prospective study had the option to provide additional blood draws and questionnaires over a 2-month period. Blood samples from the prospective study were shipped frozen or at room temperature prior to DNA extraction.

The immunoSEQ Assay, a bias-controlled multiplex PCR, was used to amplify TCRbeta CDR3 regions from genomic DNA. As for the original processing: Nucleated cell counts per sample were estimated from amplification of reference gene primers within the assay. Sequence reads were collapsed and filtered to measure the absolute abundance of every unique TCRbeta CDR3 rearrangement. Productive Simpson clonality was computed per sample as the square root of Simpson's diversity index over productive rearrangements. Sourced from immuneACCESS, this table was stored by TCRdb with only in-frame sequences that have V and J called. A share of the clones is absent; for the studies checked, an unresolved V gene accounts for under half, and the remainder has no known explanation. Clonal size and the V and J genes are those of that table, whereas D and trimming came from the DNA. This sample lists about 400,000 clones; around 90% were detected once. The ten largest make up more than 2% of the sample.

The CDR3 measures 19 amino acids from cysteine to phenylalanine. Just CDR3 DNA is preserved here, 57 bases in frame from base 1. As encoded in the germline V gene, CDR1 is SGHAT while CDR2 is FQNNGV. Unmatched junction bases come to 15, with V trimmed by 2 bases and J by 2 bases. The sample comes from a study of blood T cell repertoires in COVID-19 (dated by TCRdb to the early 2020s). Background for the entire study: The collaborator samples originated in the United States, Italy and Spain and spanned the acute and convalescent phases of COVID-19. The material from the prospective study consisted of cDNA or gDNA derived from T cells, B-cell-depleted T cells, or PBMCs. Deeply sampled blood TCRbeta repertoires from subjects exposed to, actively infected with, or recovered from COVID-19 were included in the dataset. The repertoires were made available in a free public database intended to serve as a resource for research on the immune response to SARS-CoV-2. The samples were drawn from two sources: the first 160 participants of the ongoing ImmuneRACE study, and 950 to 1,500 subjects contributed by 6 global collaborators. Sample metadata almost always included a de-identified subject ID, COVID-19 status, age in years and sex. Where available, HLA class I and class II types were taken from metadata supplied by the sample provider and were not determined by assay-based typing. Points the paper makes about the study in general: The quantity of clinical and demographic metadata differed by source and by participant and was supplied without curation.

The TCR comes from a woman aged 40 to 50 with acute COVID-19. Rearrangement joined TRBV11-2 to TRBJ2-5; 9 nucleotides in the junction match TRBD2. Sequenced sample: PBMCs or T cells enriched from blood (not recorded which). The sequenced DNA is TGTGCCAGCAGCTTATATCGCAGGGGAGCGGGGGGCACACAAGAGACCCAGTACTTC. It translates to CASSLYRRGAGGTQETQYF. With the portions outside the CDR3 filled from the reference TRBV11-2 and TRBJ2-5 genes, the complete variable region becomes EAGVAQSPRYKIIEKRQSVAFWCNPISGHATLYWYQQILGQGPKLLIQFQNNGVVDDSQLPKDRFSAERLKGVDSTLKIQPAKLEDSAVYLCASSLYRRGAGGTQETQYFGPGTRLLVL.